Listed here are 16 T cell receptor beta chains from one sample, sequenced in a study of blood T cell repertoires in COVID-19. Repertoires were generated with immunoSEQ multiplex PCR, while TCRdb's copy carries only in-frame clones and drops some. Altogether around 92,000 clones are present, approximately 85% being singletons, with the ten largest covering roughly 25%. Sequenced input: peripheral blood. Source of these receptors: a human donor in a cohort sampled during active COVID-19.

The rearrangement links TRBV10-3 to TRBJ2-5; 12 positions match TRBD2. With 6 bases clipped from V and 3 bases from J, the junction kept 8 bases outside the gene matches. CDR1 and CDR2 from the germline V gene are ENHRY and SYGVKD. The CDR3 contains 16 residues. CDR3 sequence: CAISETSGSAKETQYF. CDR3 bases: TGTGCCATCAGCGAGACTAGCGGGAGTGCTAAAGAGACCCAGTACTTC.

This clone has only a few counts. V is TRBV11-3 and J is TRBJ2-7; 11 nucleotides agree with TRBD2. The germline V gene encodes CDR1 SGHNT and CDR2 YENEEA. With 3 bases clipped from V and 3 bases from J, the junction kept 4 bases outside the gene matches. CDR3 size: 15 residues. CDR3 in DNA: TGTGCCAGCAGCTTGACTAGCGGGGAACACTACGAGCAGTACTTC. Translated, it gives CASSLTSGEHYEQYF. The whole variable domain, filled in from reference TRBV11-3 and TRBJ2-7, reads EAGVVQSPRYKIIEKKQPVAFWCNPISGHNTLYWYLQNLGQGPELLIRYENEEAVDDSQLPKDRFSAERLKGVDSTLKIQPAELGDSAVYLCASSLTSGEHYEQYFGPGTRLTVT.

The CDR3 sequence is CASSYWTGGFEQYF. The CDR3, as DNA: TGTGCCAGCAGTTACTGGACAGGGGGTTTCGAGCAGTACTTC. This sequence joins TRBV6-6 and TRBJ2-7; the match to TRBD1 covers 10 bases. Trimming removed 1 base from V and 6 bases from J; junction bases left unmatched: 3. The CDR3 runs 14 residues. Germline-derived CDR1 and CDR2 are MNHNY and SVGAGI (reference sequence).

The rearrangement uses TRBV5-5 and TRBJ2-7; 11 bases are a match to TRBD2. Germline V gene lookup returns CDR1 SGHKS and CDR2 YYEKEE (reference sequence). The CDR3 covers 15 residues. Trimming took 5 bases from V and 0 from J; bases not matched to a gene: 4. The CDR3 here is CASSPTSGNSYEQYF. As DNA, the CDR3 is TGTGCCAGCAGTCCGACTAGCGGGAACTCCTACGAGCAGTACTTC. The full variable domain, rest sourced from reference TRBV5-5 and TRBJ2-7, is DAGVTQSPTHLIKTRGQQVTLRCSPISGHKSVSWYQQVLGQGPQFIFQYYEKEERGRGNFPDRFSARQFPNYSSELNVNALLLGDSALYLCASSPTSGNSYEQYFGPGTRLTVT.

V is TRBV28 and J is TRBJ2-7; D is uncertain. Per germline, CDR1 MDHEN and CDR2 SYDVKM. The CDR3 runs 14 residues. The V end lost 5 bases, the J end lost 2 bases, and 13 bases lay between the germline ends. The CDR3 region is CASSPPRGTYEQYF. DNA for the CDR3: TGTGCCAGCAGTCCCCCTCGCGGCACCTACGAGCAGTACTTC.

This clone has just one count. V and J are TRBV7-9 and TRBJ1-5, with 10 nucleotides matching TRBD1. CDR1 is SEHNR, CDR2 FQNEAQ, per germline (reference sequence). CDR3 length equals 15 residues. J lost 7 bases, V lost 5 bases, and 8 bases had no gene match. As DNA, the CDR3 is TGTGCCAGCAGCCTGACAGGGGGCTCCCACCAGCCCCAGCATTTT. The encoded protein is CASSLTGGSHQPQHF.

The V gene is TRBV6-2 or TRBV6-3, the J gene TRBJ1-5; D gene uncertain. Trimming took off 3 bases at V and 1 base at J, with 4 bases between the two ends. Per the germline V gene, CDR1 is MNHEY and CDR2 is SVGEGT. The CDR3 is 13 residues long. CDR3 bases: TGTGCCAGCAGTTATGTAAGCAATCAGCCCCAGCATTTT. Encoded protein: CASSYVSNQPQHF.

This rearrangement joins TRBV28 to TRBJ2-1; TRBD1 matches at 10 bases. V dropped 5 bases and J dropped 8; count of bases not matched to a gene: 15. Looked up from germline, CDR1 is MDHEN and CDR2 is SYDVKM. There are 17 residues in the CDR3. CDR3 sequence: CASSPRHGQGVVDEQFF. DNA for the CDR3: TGTGCCAGCAGTCCACGTCACGGACAGGGGGTGGTAGATGAGCAGTTCTTC.

The chain is built from TRBV7-2 and TRBJ1-5, with unresolved D. The CDR3 length is 15 residues. Germline CDR1 is SGHTA and CDR2 is FQGNSA. V lost 5 bases, J lost 3 bases, and 14 bases lay in between. The CDR3 protein is CASSLIEGNNQPQHF. As DNA, the CDR3 is TGTGCCAGCAGCCTTATAGAGGGCAACAATCAGCCCCAGCATTTT.

This clone was recorded only once. The chain carries TRBV9 and TRBJ2-3, with D unresolved. Germline loops: CDR1 SGDLS, CDR2 YYNGEE. CDR3 length: 14 residues. Trimming left V 0 bases short and J 1 base short, with 6 bases between. CDR3 region: CASSVGLGTDTQYF. The CDR3 DNA reads as TGTGCCAGCAGCGTAGGACTTGGCACAGATACGCAGTATTTT.

The chain joins TRBV3-1 (or the pseudogene TRBV3-2) to TRBJ2-7, with 10 bases matching TRBD2. CDR1 and CDR2 (germline): LGHDT, YNNKEL (reference sequence). V shed 1 base and J 6 bases; nucleotides not matched to a gene: 21. This CDR3 has 20 residues. The CDR3 coding sequence is TGTGCCAGCAGCCAAGCAACTCAGCGGGAGGGCGATGGTAGGGGTCGCGAGCAGTACTTC. Its translation: CASSQATQREGDGRGREQYF.

About this clone: Germline is not matched at one junction end, which may reflect a read error. The V and J genes are TRBV7-8 and TRBJ2-7; a possible D gene is TRBD2 (5 bases). There are 13 residues in the CDR3. The germline gives CDR1 SGHVS, CDR2 FQNEAQ. The CDR3 reads CASSDGNSNEQYF. The CDR3 coding sequence is TGTGCCAGCAGCGACGGGAACTCCAACGAGCAGTACTTC.

This chain uses TRBV27 with TRBJ2-1; D perhaps matches TRBD1 (5 bases). Looked up from germline, CDR1 is MNHEY and CDR2 is SMNVEV (reference sequence). This CDR3 has 14 residues. V lost 5 bases to trimming and J lost 10 bases, with 18 bases between them. This CDR3 is CASSISRERLEQFF. CDR3 DNA sequence: TGTGCCAGCAGTATCTCCAGGGAAAGACTGGAGCAGTTCTTC.

J is TRBJ2-1 and V is TRBV5-1; TRBD1 might be the D (5 bases). The germline V gene encodes CDR1 SGHRS and CDR2 YFSETQ. Trimming cost V 5 bases and J 0 bases, with 12 bases left between them. This CDR3 region has 15 residues. The CDR3 nucleotides are TGCGCCAGCAGAACGACAGAGAGCTCCTACAATGAGCAGTTCTTC. Translated, it gives CASRTTESSYNEQFF.

The chain uses TRBV2 and TRBJ2-6; 8 positions agree with TRBD1. Trimming cost V 3 bases and J 2 bases; bases outside gene matches: 0. The CDR3 loop spans 15 amino acids. Germline V gene sequence: CDR1 SNHLY, CDR2 FYNNEI. As DNA, the CDR3 is TGTGCCAGCAGTGAGGACAGGGCTGGGGCCAACGTCCTGACTTTC. It specifies CASSEDRAGANVLTF.

The V gene is TRBV28, the J gene TRBJ2-2; D is possibly TRBD1 (6 bases). The CDR3 has 18 residues. Per germline, CDR1 MDHEN and CDR2 SYDVKM. V lost 2 bases, J lost 2 bases, and 18 bases lay in between. The chain's CDR3 is CASSLLNLDSSNTGELFF. The CDR3 bases are TGTGCCAGCAGTTTACTTAATTTGGACAGTTCTAACACCGGGGAGCTGTTTTTT.